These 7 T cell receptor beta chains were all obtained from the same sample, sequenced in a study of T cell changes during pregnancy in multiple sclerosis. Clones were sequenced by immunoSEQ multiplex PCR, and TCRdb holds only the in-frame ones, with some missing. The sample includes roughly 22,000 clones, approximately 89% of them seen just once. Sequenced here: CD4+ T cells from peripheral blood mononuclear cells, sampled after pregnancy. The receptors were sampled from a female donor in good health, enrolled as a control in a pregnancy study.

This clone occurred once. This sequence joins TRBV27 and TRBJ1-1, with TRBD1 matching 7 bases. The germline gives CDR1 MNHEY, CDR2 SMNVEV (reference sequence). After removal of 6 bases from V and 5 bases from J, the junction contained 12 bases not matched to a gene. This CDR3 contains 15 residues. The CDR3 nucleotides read TGTGCCAGCAGGGATCGAACAGGGGTCGGGACTGAAGCTTTCTTT. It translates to CASRDRTGVGTEAFF.

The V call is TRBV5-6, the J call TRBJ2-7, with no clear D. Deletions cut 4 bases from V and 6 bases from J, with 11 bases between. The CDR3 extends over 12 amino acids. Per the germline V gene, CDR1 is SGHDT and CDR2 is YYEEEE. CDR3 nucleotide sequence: TGTGCCAGCAGCCGGGTTCGGTCCGAGCAGTACTTC. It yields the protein CASSRVRSEQYF.

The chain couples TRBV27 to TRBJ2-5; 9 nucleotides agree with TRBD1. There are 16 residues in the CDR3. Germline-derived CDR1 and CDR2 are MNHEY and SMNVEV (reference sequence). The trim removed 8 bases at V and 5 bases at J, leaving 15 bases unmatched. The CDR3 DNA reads TGTGCCAGCGCCAGGGGGACAGGGATTGGAGTCGAGACCCAGTACTTC. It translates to CASARGTGIGVETQYF.

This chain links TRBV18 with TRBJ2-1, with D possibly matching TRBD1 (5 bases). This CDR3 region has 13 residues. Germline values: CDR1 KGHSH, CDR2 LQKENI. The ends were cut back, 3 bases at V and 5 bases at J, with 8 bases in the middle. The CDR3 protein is CASSPGRDNEQFF. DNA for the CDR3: TGTGCCAGCTCACCGGGCAGGGACAATGAGCAGTTCTTC.

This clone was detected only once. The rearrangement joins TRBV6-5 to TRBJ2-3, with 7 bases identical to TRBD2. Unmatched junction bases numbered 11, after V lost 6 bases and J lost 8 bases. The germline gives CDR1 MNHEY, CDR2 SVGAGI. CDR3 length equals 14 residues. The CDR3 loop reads CASRERLALGTQYF. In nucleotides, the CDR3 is TGTGCCAGCAGGGAACGACTAGCATTAGGTACGCAGTATTTT.

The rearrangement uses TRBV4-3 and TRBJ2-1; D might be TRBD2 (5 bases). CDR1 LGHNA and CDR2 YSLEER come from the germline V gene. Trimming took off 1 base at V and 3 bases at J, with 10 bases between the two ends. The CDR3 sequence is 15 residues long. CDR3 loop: CASSQGASSYNEQFF. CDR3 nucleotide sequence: TGCGCCAGCAGCCAAGGGGCTAGCAGCTACAATGAGCAGTTCTTC.

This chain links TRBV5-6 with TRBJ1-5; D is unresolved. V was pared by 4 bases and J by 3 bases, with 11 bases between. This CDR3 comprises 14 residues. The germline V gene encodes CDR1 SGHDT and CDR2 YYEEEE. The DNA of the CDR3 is TGTGCCAGCAGCACCGGGGATAACAATCAGCCCCAGCATTTT. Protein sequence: CASSTGDNNQPQHF.